The 10 T cell receptor beta chains below all came from one sample that was sequenced in a study of blood T cell repertoires in COVID-19. Assay used: immunoSEQ multiplex PCR; TCRdb lists only in-frame clones, some missing. The sample carries about 170,000 clones, roughly 78% recorded once. The sequenced material came from PBMCs or T cells enriched from blood (not recorded which). The source of these receptors is a woman in her seventies in a cohort exposed to, infected with or recovered from COVID-19 (not recorded which).

This clone was detected only once. The chain carries TRBV23-1 and TRBJ2-3; 7 bases fit TRBD1. TRBV23-1 falls under the ORF class, with uncertain function. Trimming took 2 bases from V and 7 from J; bases not matched to a gene: 12. CDR3 length equals 16 residues. CDR3 sequence reads: CASSQPTGQRRNTQYF. The DNA for the CDR3 is TGCGCCAGCAGTCAACCGACAGGGCAGAGACGGAATACGCAGTATTTT.

The chain employs TRBV28 and TRBJ2-1; TRBD2 agrees at 7 bases. The junction had 13 bases not matched to a gene; V was cut back by 6 bases and J by 8 bases. CDR1 is MDHEN and CDR2 is SYDVKM in the germline V gene. The CDR3 consists of 15 residues. The CDR3 sequence is CASRTAGVGLDEQFF. CDR3 coding DNA: TGTGCCAGCAGGACCGCGGGAGTGGGACTGGATGAGCAGTTCTTC.

V and J are TRBV18 and TRBJ2-5; D is possibly TRBD2 (5 bases). The CDR3 sequence is 19 residues long. The V and J ends lost 1 base and 0 bases respectively, with 21 bases between them. Germline V lookup: CDR1 KGHSH, CDR2 LQKENI. CDR3 in amino acids: CASSPLTRGLAYYQETQYF. The CDR3 DNA sequence: TGTGCCAGCTCACCACTAACCCGTGGGCTAGCCTATTACCAAGAGACCCAGTACTTC.

The V gene is TRBV25-1, the J gene TRBJ2-7; D is unresolved. Germline assignment: CDR1 MGHDK and CDR2 SYGVNS. The CDR3 is made up of 10 amino acids. Trimming stripped 8 bases from V and 9 bases from J, with 11 bases between. CDR3 coding DNA: TGTGCCAGCCTAAAAATCGGGCAGTACTTC. Protein product: CASLKIGQYF.

The chain carries TRBV7-8 and TRBJ2-7; possible D gene TRBD2, 6 bases. This CDR3 has 15 amino acids. Germline CDR1 and CDR2: SGHVS and FQNEAQ. Trimming took off 5 bases at V and 0 bases at J, with 14 bases between the two ends. As DNA, the CDR3 is TGTGCCAGCAGCGAGTCATCCGGGAGCTCCTACGAGCAGTACTTC. It yields the protein CASSESSGSSYEQYF.

The chain combines TRBV7-9 with TRBJ1-3, with 7 bases aligning to TRBD1. V gave up 5 bases and J gave up 0 bases; unmatched junction bases: 4. This CDR3 comprises 15 residues. Germline lookup yields CDR1 SEHNR and CDR2 FQNEAQ (reference sequence). CDR3 loop: CASSPTGASGNTIYF. CDR3 nucleotides: TGTGCCAGCAGCCCTACAGGGGCCTCTGGAAACACCATATATTTT.

This clone turned up a few times. This chain joins TRBV28 and TRBJ1-1; TRBD1 is a possible D gene (5 bases). Trimming removed 2 bases at V and 1 base at J, with 11 bases between. The germline CDR1 and CDR2 sequences are MDHEN and SYDVKM. The CDR3 covers 15 residues. The CDR3 protein is CASSLGGAGNTEAFF. Here the CDR3 DNA reads TGTGCCAGCAGTTTAGGAGGGGCTGGGAACACTGAAGCTTTCTTT.

This chain connects TRBV15 to TRBJ1-2, with 7 bases lining up with TRBD1. The V gene's germline CDR1 is LNHNV and CDR2 YYDKDF (reference sequence). Trimming removed 5 bases from V and 6 bases from J; junction bases left unmatched: 9. CDR3 length equals 14 residues. CDR3 loop: CATSVVQGRHGYTF. In DNA form, the CDR3 reads TGTGCCACCAGCGTTGTACAGGGGCGTCATGGCTACACCTTC.

The V call is TRBV7-3, the J call TRBJ2-7, with 7 nucleotides matching TRBD1. Germline V gene sequence: CDR1 SGHTA, CDR2 FQGTGA. The CDR3 loop spans 15 amino acids. The V segment lost 1 base and the J segment 4 bases; nucleotides outside the gene matches: 7. The CDR3 nucleotides read TGTGCCAGCAGCTTAAGTTGGACAGGCCCATACGAGCAGTACTTC. It specifies CASSLSWTGPYEQYF.

The rearrangement links TRBV2 to TRBJ2-3; maybe TRBD1 (6 bases). The CDR3 is 16 amino acids. The germline V and J ends were trimmed by 5 bases and 2 bases, with 17 bases remaining between them. CDR1 is SNHLY, CDR2 FYNNEI, per germline. Written as DNA, the CDR3 is TGTGCCAGCAGTCCCGGGACATTCATCCCCACAGATACGCAGTATTTT. This translates into CASSPGTFIPTDTQYF.